The clone carrying this T cell receptor (beta chain) showed up just once. This record comes from a study of blood T cell repertoires in COVID-19. Background on the study: Both acute and convalescent COVID-19 samples were obtained from the United States, Italy and Spain.

Original processing notes: How many nucleated cells were present was estimated from reference gene primer amplification. Using immunoSEQ multiplex PCR, the repertoire was profiled, and TCRdb retains in-frame clones only, with some absent. The V and J calls and clone size were taken over from that table, and D and trimming were inferred from the DNA. The table has some 14,000 clones, 65% to 90% seen once. This CDR3 comprises 15 residues. Germline CDR1 is SGHVS and CDR2 is FNYEAQ. The V and J ends lost 1 base and 0 bases respectively, with 7 bases between them. What was sequenced was peripheral blood. The receptor was derived from a woman in her fifties or sixties with active or convalescent COVID-19. This chain uses TRBV7-6 with TRBJ2-1; D not resolved. CDR3 amino acids: CASSLGAVSYNEQFF. The DNA for the CDR3 is TGTGCCAGCAGCTTAGGTGCGGTCTCCTACAATGAGCAGTTCTTC.